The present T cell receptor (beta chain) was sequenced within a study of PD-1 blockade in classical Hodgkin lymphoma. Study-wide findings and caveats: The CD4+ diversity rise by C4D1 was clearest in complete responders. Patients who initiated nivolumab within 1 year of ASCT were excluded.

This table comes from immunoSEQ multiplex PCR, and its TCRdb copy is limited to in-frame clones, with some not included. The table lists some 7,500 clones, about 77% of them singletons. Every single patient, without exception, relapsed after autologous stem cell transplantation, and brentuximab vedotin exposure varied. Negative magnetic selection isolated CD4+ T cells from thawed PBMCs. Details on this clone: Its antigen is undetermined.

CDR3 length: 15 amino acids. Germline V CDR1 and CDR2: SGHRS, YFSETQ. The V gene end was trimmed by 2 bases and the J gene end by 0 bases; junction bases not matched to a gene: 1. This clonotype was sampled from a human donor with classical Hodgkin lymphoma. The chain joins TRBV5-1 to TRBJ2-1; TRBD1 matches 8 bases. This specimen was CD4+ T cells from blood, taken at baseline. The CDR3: CASSFTGGSYNEQFF. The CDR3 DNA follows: TGCGCCAGCAGCTTCACAGGGGGCTCCTACAATGAGCAGTTCTTC. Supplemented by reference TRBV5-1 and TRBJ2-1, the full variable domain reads KAGVTQTPRYLIKTRGQQVTLSCSPISGHRSVSWYQQTPGQGLQFLFEYFSETQRNKGNFPGRFSGRQFSNSRSEMNVSTLELGDSALYLCASSFTGGSYNEQFFGPGTRLTVL.